This T cell receptor (beta chain) appears in the sequencing data of a study of shared clonotypes between healthy human individuals. The CDR3 consists of 17 residues. The V end was cut by 1 base, the J end by 0 bases, with 15 bases between. Germline V gene sequence: CDR1 LGHNA, CDR2 YSLEER. Cells designated naive CD8 were CD45RO-negative and were positively selected for CCR7, with terminally differentiated effector memory CD45RA+ cells excluded. Donors were Caucasian adults residing in Nashville, Tennessee, USA. The repertoire was sequenced with immunoSEQ multiplex PCR; TCRdb's copy has only in-frame clones and lacks some. The sample has some 2,000,000 clones, about 95% seen once.

Sequences were obtained from naive CD8+ T cells sorted from blood. This receptor was obtained from a man between 18 and 29 years old in good health. The rearrangement joins TRBV4-3 to TRBJ1-1; TRBD1 is a possible D gene (5 bases). CDR3 residues: CASSQVWGGVLNTEAFF. CDR3 coding DNA: TGCGCCAGCAGCCAAGTCTGGGGGGGGGTGTTGAACACTGAAGCTTTCTTT.